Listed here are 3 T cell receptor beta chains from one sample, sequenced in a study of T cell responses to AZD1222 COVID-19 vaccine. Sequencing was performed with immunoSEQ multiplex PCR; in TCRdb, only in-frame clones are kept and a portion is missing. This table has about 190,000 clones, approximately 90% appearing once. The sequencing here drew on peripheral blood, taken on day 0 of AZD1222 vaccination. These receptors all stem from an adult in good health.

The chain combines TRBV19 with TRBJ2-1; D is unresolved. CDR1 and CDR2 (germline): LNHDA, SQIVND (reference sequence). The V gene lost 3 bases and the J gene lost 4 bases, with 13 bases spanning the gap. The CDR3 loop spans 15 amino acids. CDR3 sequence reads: CASSMVTGAYNEQFF. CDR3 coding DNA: TGTGCCAGTAGTATGGTGACTGGCGCGTACAATGAGCAGTTCTTC. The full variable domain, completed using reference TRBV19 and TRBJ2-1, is DGGITQSPKYLFRKEGQNVTLSCEQNLNHDAMYWYRQDPGQGLRLIYYSQIVNDFQKGDIAEGYSVSREKKESFPLTVTSAQKNPTAFYLCASSMVTGAYNEQFFGPGTRLTVL.

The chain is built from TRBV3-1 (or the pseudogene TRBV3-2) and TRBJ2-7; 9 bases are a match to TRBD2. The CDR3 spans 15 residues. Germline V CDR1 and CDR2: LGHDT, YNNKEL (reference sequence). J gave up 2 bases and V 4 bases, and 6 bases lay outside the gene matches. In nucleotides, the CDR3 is TGTGCCAGCAGCCTCCGACTAGCGGATACCTACGAGCAGTACTTC. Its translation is CASSLRLADTYEQYF.

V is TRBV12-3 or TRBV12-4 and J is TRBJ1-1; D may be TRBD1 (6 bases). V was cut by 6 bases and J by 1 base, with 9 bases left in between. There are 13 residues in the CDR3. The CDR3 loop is CASSRTENTEAFF. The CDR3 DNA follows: TGTGCCAGCAGCCGGACAGAGAACACTGAAGCTTTCTTT.